This TCR beta chain was identified during a study of shared clonotypes between healthy human individuals (dated by TCRdb to about 2020). For the study in its entirety: Three men and a couple of women, aged 18 to 49 years, made up the cohort. For each donor, three plates each were used for CD4 naive and CD4 memory, two plates were used for CD8 naive, and one plate was used for CD8 memory. Blood TCR repertoires of about five healthy adults were deeply sequenced to estimate repertoire size and the extent of clonotype sharing between individuals. To increase sequencing depth and limit assay-specific biases, TCR repertoire library preparation and sequencing were carried out by different laboratories using diverse techniques. Per donor, leukapheresis produced somewhere between about 0.94 and 9.5 billion PBMCs.

The donors were healthy, HIV-negative adults with no recently reported acute infections or vaccinations. Every donor was a Caucasian adult residing in Nashville, Tennessee, USA. Magnetic negative selection was used to enrich CD4+ T cells, after which naive cells were positively selected on CD45RA and the negative fraction became the memory subset. Blood was collected by leukapheresis, and PBMCs were isolated by Ficoll-Histopaque density gradient centrifugation and then cryopreserved in liquid nitrogen vapor phase. Purity and quantity of every magnetically sorted T cell population were checked by analytical flow cytometry. Each sorted fraction had its genomic DNA isolated and then quantified by UV absorbance on a Nanodrop 2000c. A remark on this clone: This clone's antigen is unknown. No much larger clonotype is one base removed from it; base qualities were not supplied.

CDR3 length: 16 amino acids, cysteine to phenylalanine. Only the CDR3 portion is preserved as DNA: 48 bases, with reading frame beginning at the first base. After removal of 2 bases from V and 3 bases from J, the junction retains 10 bases not matched to a gene. CDR1 and CDR2 are read off the germline V gene (reference sequence) as GTSNPN and SVGIG. TCR CDR3 regions were amplified from genomic DNA by multiplex PCR using the deep immunoSEQ assay. For each cell subset, the extracted genomic DNA was distributed evenly across all wells of several immunoSEQ 96-well plates, and each plate served as one replicate. Each replicate PCR for sorted subsets received 150 to 250 ng genomic DNA, equal to about 29,000 T cell genomes. The purified libraries were quantified using a Qubit 3.0 fluorometer, sized with a Bioanalyzer 2100, and then quantified again using the KAPA Library Quantification kit. Each immunoSEQ 96-well plate was sequenced on its own single-read 150-cycle Illumina NextSeq 550 flow cell. The authors processed their data as follows. Because the immunoSEQ output included only junctional sequences and no quality scores, the filtering could not be the same as the filtering used for full-length reads. To assign V/J genes and CDR3, sequences were annotated against IMGT germline references using PyIR, a Python wrapper for IgBLAST v1.9. Any read was removed if the V/J assignment was weak (E-value above 1e-6), the CDR3 was missing, or the read contained stop codons, out-of-frame junctions, or ambiguous translated residues. V3J clonotypes were defined as sequences sharing the same inferred V gene, J gene, and CDR3 amino acid sequence. To compute the percentage overlap between repertoires, the number of shared unique clonotypes was divided by the size of the smaller repertoire. RTK rarefaction, the Chao1 estimator, and Recon v2.1 estimates of unobserved clonotypes were used to assess repertoire richness. For all TCRbeta clonotypes obtained by the gDNA method from several donors, generation probabilities were computed with OLGA. TCRdb obtained this table from immuneACCESS and retained in-frame rearrangements with V and J assigned. These tables miss some clones; where compared with another copy, unresolved V genes account for less than half of the shortfall, and the remainder is unexplained. V, J and clone size derive from that table, while D and trimming were established from the DNA sequence. This sample gives approximately 1,500,000 clones in total; 96% of them show up just once. In total, the top ten clones hold over 1% of the sample.

Overall study outcomes, separate from this receptor: Only blood was sampled, and tissue TCR repertoires likely differ from those in blood. Naive subsets generally had larger estimated clonotype richness than memory subsets did. Based on pairwise subsampling, the degree of clonotype sharing among donors was expected to be affected by sequencing depth. Incomplete sequencing was indicated by rarefaction of sorted-subset datasets, despite the large sequencing depth. When several donors were compared, the shared fraction of clonotypes was 5% to 6.5% for naive CD4, 3.5% to 4% for naive CD8, 2% to 2.5% for memory CD4, and 0.4% for memory CD8. The small number of donors limited the genetic and exposure-history diversity represented. Clonotypes shared by all four sorted-subset donors showed higher generation probabilities than non-shared clonotypes.

Material for sequencing was naive CD4+ T cells sorted from blood. The sample's cell subset or site label, in plain terms: CD45RA+ positively selected. The sequence was obtained from a man aged 25-45 years in good health. The chain couples TRBV30 to TRBJ2-7; the junction holds 10 bases that match TRBD2. The nucleotide sequence is given as TGTGCCTGGAGTTCGGGCTGGACTAGCGGAAACTACGAGCAGTACTTC. Translated, it gives CAWSSGWTSGNYEQYF.